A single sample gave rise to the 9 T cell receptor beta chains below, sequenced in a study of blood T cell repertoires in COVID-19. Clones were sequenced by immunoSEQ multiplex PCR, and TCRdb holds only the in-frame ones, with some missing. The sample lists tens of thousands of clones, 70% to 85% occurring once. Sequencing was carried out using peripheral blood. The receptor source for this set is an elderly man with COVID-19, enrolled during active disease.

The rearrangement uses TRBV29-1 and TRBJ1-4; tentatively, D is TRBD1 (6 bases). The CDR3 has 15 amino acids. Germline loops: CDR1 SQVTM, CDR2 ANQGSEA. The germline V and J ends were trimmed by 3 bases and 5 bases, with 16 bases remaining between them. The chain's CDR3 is CSVDVGAGVNEKLFF. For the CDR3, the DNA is TGCAGCGTTGATGTTGGGGCAGGGGTAAATGAAAAACTGTTTTTT.

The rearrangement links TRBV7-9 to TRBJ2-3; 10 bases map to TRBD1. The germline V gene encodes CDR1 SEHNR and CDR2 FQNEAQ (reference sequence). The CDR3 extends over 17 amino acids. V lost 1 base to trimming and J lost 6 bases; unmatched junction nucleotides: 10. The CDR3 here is CASSLGPTGGAGDTQYF. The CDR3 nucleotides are TGTGCCAGCAGCTTAGGCCCGACAGGGGGCGCGGGGGATACGCAGTATTTT.

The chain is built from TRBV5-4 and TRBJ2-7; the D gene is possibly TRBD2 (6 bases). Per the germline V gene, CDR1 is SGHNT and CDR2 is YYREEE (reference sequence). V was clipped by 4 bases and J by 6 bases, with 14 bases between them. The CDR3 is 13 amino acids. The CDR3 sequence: CASSQTARGEQYF. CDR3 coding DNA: TGTGCCAGCAGCCAGACGGCGCGGGGCGAGCAGTACTTC.

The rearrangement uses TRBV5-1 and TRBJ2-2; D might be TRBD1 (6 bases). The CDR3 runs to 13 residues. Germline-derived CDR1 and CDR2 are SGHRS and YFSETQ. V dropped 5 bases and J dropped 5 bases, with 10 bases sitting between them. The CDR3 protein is CASSVRGTGELFF. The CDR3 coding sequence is TGCGCCAGCAGTGTCAGGGGAACCGGGGAGCTGTTTTTT.

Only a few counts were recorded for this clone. Here the CDR3 DNA reads TGTGCCAGCTCACCCCCGTCGGGAAACGAGCAGTACTTC. This translates into CASSPPSGNEQYF. The chain combines TRBV18 with TRBJ2-7, with a weak D call TRBD2 (5 bases). The CDR3 runs 13 residues. Germline assignment: CDR1 KGHSH and CDR2 LQKENI. V was shortened by 3 bases and J by 5 bases, with 11 bases between the two germline ends.

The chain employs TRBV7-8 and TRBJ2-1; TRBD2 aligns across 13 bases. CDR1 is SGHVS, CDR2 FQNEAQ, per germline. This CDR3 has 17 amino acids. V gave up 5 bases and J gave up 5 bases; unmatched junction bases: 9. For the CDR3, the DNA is TGTGCCAGCAGCCTTAGGACTAGCGGGAGTCCCAACAATGAGCAGTTCTTC. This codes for CASSLRTSGSPNNEQFF.

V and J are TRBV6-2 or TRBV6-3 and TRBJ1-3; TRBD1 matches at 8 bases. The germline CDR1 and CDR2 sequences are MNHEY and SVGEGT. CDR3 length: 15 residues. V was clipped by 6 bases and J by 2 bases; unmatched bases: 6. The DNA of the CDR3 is TGTGCCAGCAGCCCAGGGGGCAAAGCTGGAAACACCATATATTTT. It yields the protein CASSPGGKAGNTIYF.

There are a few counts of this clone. Here the CDR3 reads CASSPGWLAKLFF. In DNA, the CDR3 is TGTGCCAGCAGTCCAGGGTGGTTGGCGAAACTGTTTTTT. This sequence joins TRBV27 and TRBJ1-4; possibly TRBD1 for D (5 bases). CDR3 length equals 13 residues. Trimming pared 5 bases from V and 11 bases from J, leaving 15 bases between. From germline, CDR1 is MNHEY and CDR2 SMNVEV (reference sequence).

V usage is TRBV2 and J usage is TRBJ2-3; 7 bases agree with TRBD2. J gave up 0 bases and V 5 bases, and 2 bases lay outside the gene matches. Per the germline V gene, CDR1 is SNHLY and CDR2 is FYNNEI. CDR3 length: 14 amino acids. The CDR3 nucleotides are TGTGCCAGCAGTTCGGGGGGAAGCACAGATACGCAGTATTTT. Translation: CASSSGGSTDTQYF.